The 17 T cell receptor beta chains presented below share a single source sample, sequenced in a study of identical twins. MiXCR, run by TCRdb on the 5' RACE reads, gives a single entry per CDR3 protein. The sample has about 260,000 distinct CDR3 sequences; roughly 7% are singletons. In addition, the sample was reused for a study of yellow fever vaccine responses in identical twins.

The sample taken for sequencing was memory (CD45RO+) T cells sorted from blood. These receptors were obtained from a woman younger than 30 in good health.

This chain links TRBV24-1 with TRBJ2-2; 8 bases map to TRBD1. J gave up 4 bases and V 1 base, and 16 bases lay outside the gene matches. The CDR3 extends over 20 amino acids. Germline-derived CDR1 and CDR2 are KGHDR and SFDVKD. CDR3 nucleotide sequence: TGTGCCACCAGTGATTTAAAGGCCAGGGGGCAGACCAGAGGCACCGGGGAGCTGTTTTTT. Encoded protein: CATSDLKARGQTRGTGELFF.

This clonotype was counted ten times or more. The CDR3, as DNA: TGTGCCAGCCTTACGGGGCCCAGGGTCAACACTGAAGCTTTCTTT. This translates into CASLTGPRVNTEAFF. The chain couples TRBV12-3 or TRBV12-4 to TRBJ1-1; possibly TRBD1 for D (5 bases). The germline V and J ends were trimmed by 8 bases and 2 bases, with 18 bases remaining between them. The CDR3 covers 15 residues.

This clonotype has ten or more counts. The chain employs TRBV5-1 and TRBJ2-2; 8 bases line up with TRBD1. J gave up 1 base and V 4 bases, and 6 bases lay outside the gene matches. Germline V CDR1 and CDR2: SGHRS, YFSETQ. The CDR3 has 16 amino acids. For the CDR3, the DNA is TGCGCCAGCAGCCAGACCGGGACAGGGAACACCGGGGAGCTGTTTTTT. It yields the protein CASSQTGTGNTGELFF.

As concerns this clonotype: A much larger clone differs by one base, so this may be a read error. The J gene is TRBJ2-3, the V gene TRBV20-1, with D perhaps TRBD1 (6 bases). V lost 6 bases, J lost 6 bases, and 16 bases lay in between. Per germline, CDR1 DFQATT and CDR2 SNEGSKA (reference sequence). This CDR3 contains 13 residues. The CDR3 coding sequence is TGCAGTGCCCGGACAGTAAAAGAGGATACGCAGTATTTT. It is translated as CSARTVKEDTQYF.

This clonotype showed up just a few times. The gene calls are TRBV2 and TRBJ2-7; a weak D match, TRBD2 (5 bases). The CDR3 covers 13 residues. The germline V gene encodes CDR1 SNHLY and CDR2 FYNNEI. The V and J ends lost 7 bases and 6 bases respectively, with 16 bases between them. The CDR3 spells CASTYSTRGEQYF. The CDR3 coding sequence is TGTGCCAGCACATATTCGACTCGGGGCGAGCAGTACTTC.

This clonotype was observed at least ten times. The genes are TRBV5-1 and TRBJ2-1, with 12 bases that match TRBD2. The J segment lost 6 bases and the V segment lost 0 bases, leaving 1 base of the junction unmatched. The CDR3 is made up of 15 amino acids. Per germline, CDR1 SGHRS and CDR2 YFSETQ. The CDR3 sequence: CASSLGTSGANEQFF. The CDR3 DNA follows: TGCGCCAGCAGCTTGGGGACTAGCGGGGCCAATGAGCAGTTCTTC.

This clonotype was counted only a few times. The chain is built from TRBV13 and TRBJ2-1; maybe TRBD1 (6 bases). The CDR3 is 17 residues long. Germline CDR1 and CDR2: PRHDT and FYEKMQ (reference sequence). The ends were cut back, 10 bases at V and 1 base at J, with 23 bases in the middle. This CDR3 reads CATRGGMEVGSYNEQFF. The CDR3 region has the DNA TGTGCCACCAGAGGGGGTATGGAAGTTGGGTCCTACAATGAGCAGTTCTTC.

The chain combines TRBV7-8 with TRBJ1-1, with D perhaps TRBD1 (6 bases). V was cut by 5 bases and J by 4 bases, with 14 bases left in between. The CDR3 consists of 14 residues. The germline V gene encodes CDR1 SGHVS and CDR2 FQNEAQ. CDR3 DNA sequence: TGTGCCAGCAGCGCCGGGGGCGCGGGCACTGAAGCTTTCTTT. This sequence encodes CASSAGGAGTEAFF.

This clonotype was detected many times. The chain's CDR3 is CASSSPGRAGSDYGYTF. DNA of the CDR3: TGTGCCAGCAGCTCCCCAGGGAGGGCAGGATCCGACTATGGCTACACCTTC. The chain combines TRBV13 with TRBJ1-2, with D possibly being TRBD1 (5 bases). The CDR3 is 17 amino acids. Germline values: CDR1 PRHDT, CDR2 FYEKMQ (reference sequence). Trimming took 4 bases from V and 3 from J, leaving 21 bases between them.

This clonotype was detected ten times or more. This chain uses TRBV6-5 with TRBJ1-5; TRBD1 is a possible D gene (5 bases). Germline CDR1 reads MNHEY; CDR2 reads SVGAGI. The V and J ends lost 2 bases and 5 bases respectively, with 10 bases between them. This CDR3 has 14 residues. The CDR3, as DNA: TGTGCCAGCAGTTACCCAGGGTACGATCAGCCCCAGCATTTT. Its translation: CASSYPGYDQPQHF.

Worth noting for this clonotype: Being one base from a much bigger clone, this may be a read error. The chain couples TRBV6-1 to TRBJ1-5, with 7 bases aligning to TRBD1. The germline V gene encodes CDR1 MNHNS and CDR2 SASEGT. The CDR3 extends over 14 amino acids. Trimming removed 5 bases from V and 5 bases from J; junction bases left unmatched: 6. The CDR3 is CASSQGTVDQPQHF. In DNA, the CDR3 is TGTGCCAGCAGTCAAGGGACAGTGGATCAGCCCCAGCATTTT.

CDR3 bases: TGCAGTGCTAGAGACAATTGGAGGGGTTCATACAATGAGCAGTTCTTC. This translates into CSARDNWRGSYNEQFF. V is TRBV20-1 and J is TRBJ2-1; perhaps TRBD2 as D (6 bases). This CDR3 has 16 amino acids. V was pared by 0 bases and J by 4 bases, with 16 bases between. Germline V gene lookup returns CDR1 DFQATT and CDR2 SNEGSKA (reference sequence).

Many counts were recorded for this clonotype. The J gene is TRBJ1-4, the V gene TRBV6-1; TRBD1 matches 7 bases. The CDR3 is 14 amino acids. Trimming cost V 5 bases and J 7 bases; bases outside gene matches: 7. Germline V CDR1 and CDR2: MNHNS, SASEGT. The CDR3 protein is CASSPTGSGEKLFF. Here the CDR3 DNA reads TGTGCCAGCAGTCCGACAGGGTCGGGTGAAAAACTGTTTTTT.

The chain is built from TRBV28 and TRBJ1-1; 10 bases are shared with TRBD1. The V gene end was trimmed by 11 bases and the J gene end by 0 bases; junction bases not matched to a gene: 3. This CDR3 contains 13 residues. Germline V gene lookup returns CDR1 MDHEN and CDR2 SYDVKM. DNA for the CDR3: TGTGCCTCCGGGACAGGGGTGAACACTGAAGCTTTCTTT. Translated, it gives CASGTGVNTEAFF. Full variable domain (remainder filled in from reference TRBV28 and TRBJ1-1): DVKVTQSSRYLVKRTGEKVFLECVQDMDHENMFWYRQDPGLGLRLIYFSYDVKMKEKGDIPEGYSVSREKKERFSLILESASTNQTSMYLCASGTGVNTEAFFGQGTRLTVV.

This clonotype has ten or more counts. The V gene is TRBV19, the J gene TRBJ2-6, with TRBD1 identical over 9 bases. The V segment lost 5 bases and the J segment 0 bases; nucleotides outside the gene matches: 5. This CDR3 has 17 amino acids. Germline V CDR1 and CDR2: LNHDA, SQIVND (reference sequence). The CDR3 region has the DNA TGTGCCAGTAGTGCGCCGGGACAGGGCTCTGGGGCCAACGTCCTGACTTTC. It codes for CASSAPGQGSGANVLTF.

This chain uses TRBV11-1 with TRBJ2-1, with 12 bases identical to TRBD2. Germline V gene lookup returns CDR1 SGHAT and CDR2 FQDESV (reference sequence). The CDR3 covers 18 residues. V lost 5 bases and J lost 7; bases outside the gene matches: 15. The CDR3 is CASSPQRLAGALENEQFF. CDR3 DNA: TGTGCCAGCAGCCCGCAGCGACTAGCGGGAGCTCTCGAGAATGAGCAGTTCTTC. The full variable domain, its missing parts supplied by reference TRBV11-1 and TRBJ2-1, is EAEVAQSPRYKITEKSQAVAFWCDPISGHATLYWYRQILGQGPELLVQFQDESVVDDSQLPKDRFSAERLKGVDSTLKIQPAELGDSAMYLCASSPQRLAGALENEQFFGPGTRLTVL.

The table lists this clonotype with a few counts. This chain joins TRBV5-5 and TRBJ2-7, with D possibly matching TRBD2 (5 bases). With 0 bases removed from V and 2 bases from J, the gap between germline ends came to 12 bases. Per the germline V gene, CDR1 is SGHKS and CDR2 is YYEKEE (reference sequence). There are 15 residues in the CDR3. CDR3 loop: CASSLERGSTYEQYV. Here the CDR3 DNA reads TGTGCCAGCAGCTTGGAGAGAGGGTCTACCTACGAGCAGTACGTC.